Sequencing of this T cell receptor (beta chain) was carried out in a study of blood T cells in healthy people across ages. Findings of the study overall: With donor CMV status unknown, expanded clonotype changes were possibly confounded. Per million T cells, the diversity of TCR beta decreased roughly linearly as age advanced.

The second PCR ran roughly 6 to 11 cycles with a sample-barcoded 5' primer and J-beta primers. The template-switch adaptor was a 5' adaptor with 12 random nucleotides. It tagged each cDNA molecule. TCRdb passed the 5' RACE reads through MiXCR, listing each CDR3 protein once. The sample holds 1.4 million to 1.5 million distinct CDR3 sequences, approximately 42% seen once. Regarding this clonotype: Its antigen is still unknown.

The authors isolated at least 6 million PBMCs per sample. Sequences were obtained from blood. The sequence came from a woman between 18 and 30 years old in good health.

CDR3 bases: TGCAGTGCTAGAGGACCGGGTTCGGGACTAGCGGGCGAGCAGTACTTC. This translates into CSARGPGSGLAGEQYF. The V call is TRBV20-1, the J call TRBJ2-5, with 12 nucleotides matching TRBD2. TRBJ2-7 explains the end of the DNA better; the J call may be wrong. The length of the CDR3 is 16 residues. Per the germline V gene, CDR1 is DFQATT and CDR2 is SNEGSKA (reference sequence).